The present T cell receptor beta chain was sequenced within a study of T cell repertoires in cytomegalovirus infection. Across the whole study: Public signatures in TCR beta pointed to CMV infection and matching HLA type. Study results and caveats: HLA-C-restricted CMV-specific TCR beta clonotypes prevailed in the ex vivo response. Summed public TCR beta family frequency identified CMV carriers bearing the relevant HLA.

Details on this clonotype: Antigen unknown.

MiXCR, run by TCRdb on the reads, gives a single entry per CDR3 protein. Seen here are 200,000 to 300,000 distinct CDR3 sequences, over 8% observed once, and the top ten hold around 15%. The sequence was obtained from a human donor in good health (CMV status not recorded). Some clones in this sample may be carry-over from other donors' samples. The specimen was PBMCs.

The chain's CDR3 is CSVLLQGRAGELFF. The CDR3 region has the DNA TGCAGCGTTCTATTACAGGGGAGAGCCGGGGAGCTGTTTTTT. This sequence joins TRBV29-1 and TRBJ2-2; 7 positions agree with TRBD1. The CDR3 extends over 14 amino acids. V trimming: 5 bases; J trimming: 6 bases; junction bases outside the gene matches: 9. CDR1 and CDR2 from the germline V gene are SQVTM and ANQGSEA.